The T cell receptor beta chain described here comes from a study of control samples from healthy donors and cancer patients. TCRdb's table, derived via immunoSEQ multiplex PCR, lists solely in-frame clones and lacks some. Of around 95,000 clones detected, approximately 80% appear once; the ten largest clones hold approximately 20%. Sequencing input: blood. This TCR came from a man younger than 45 in good health.

CDR3 loop: CASRAPSGYTF. CDR3 DNA: TGTGCAAGTCGCGCCCCCTCGGGCTACACCTTC. The rearrangement joins TRBV12-2 to TRBJ1-2. TRBV12-2 is a documented pseudogene. The CDR3 extends over 11 amino acids.